These 17 T cell receptor beta chains originate from one sample sequenced in a study of blood T cell repertoires in COVID-19. Clones were read by immunoSEQ multiplex PCR, and TCRdb kept only the in-frame ones, dropping some. The table has about 130,000 clones, around 81% seen once. Material for sequencing was peripheral blood. The source of these receptors is a woman in her forties or fifties with acute or convalescent COVID-19.

This rearrangement joins TRBV7-3 to TRBJ1-2, with D unresolved. Looked up from germline, CDR1 is SGHTA and CDR2 is FQGTGA. V was trimmed by 2 bases and J by 4 bases, leaving 8 bases between them. The CDR3 is 13 residues long. As DNA, the CDR3 is TGTGCCAGCAGCTTAGCCAGTTCCTATGGCTACACCTTC. It yields the protein CASSLASSYGYTF.

This clone appeared a single time. The J gene is TRBJ1-2, the V gene TRBV28; no definite D call. Trimming pared 5 bases from V and 0 bases from J, leaving 16 bases between. The germline V gene encodes CDR1 MDHEN and CDR2 SYDVKM. This CDR3 is 16 amino acids long. In DNA form, the CDR3 reads TGTGCCAGCAGTCCGCGACTTGGGTCAGCTAACTATGGCTACACCTTC. Its translation: CASSPRLGSANYGYTF.

The chain recombines TRBV19 with TRBJ2-5; a weak D match, TRBD1 (5 bases). V dropped 2 bases and J dropped 5 bases, with 9 bases sitting between them. Germline lookup yields CDR1 LNHDA and CDR2 SQIVND (reference sequence). CDR3 size: 13 residues. In nucleotides, the CDR3 is TGTGCCAGTAGTATACGGACATGGGAGACCCAGTACTTC. As protein: CASSIRTWETQYF.

The chain recombines TRBV4-1 with TRBJ1-4; no clear D. Trimming left V 3 bases short and J 6 bases short, with 17 bases between. CDR3 length equals 16 residues. Germline CDR1 reads MGHRA; CDR2 reads YSYEKL. CDR3 coding DNA: TGCGCCAGCAGCCAGGAGGTGTTCAGAAAAGATGAAAAACTGTTTTTT. This encodes CASSQEVFRKDEKLFF.

The J gene is TRBJ1-5, the V gene TRBV6-4; no clear D gene. The ends were cut back, 6 bases at V and 0 bases at J, with 6 bases in the middle. The CDR3 sequence is 13 residues long. The V gene's germline CDR1 is MRHNA and CDR2 SNTAGT. The CDR3 protein is CASSLHSNQPQHF. The CDR3 DNA follows: TGTGCCAGCAGCTTACATAGCAATCAGCCCCAGCATTTT.

This clone was seen a few times. The J gene is TRBJ1-1, the V gene TRBV28; no firm D call. CDR3 size: 15 residues. Germline lookup yields CDR1 MDHEN and CDR2 SYDVKM. The V end lost 4 bases, the J end lost 2 bases, and 14 bases lay between the germline ends. As DNA, the CDR3 is TGTGCCAGCAGTTCCCATAGTCAGACAAACACTGAAGCTTTCTTT. Its protein product is CASSSHSQTNTEAFF.

The chain joins TRBV27 to TRBJ1-5; 12 nucleotides match TRBD1. The CDR3 is made up of 16 amino acids. After removal of 5 bases from V and 5 bases from J, the junction contained 7 bases not matched to a gene. Germline CDR1 MNHEY, CDR2 SMNVEV (reference sequence). The CDR3 is CASSLGTGGRYQPQHF. The DNA of the CDR3 is TGTGCCAGCAGTCTGGGGACAGGGGGCAGGTATCAGCCCCAGCATTTT.

This chain joins TRBV6-1 and TRBJ1-3; D perhaps matches TRBD1 (5 bases). With 2 bases removed from V and 0 bases from J, the gap between germline ends came to 11 bases. This CDR3 is 16 amino acids long. Germline CDR1 and CDR2: MNHNS and SASEGT. The CDR3 sequence: CASSETGRSSGNTIYF. In DNA, the CDR3 is TGTGCCAGCAGTGAAACAGGCCGGAGCTCTGGAAACACCATATATTTT.

CDR3 DNA sequence: TGTGCCAGCAGCCCCGAGACAGGGGTGAACACTGAAGCTTTCTTT. The encoded protein is CASSPETGVNTEAFF. The chain combines TRBV5-4 with TRBJ1-1, with 8 bases lining up with TRBD1. The V gene's germline CDR1 is SGHNT and CDR2 YYREEE (reference sequence). V lost 4 bases to trimming and J lost 0 bases; unmatched junction nucleotides: 5. The CDR3 runs to 15 residues.

This sequence joins TRBV4-2 and TRBJ2-1; 11 positions agree with TRBD2. Trimming removed 3 bases from V and 8 bases from J; junction bases left unmatched: 21. CDR1 LGHNA and CDR2 YNFKEQ come from the germline V gene. This CDR3 is 20 amino acids long. CDR3: CASSQAGGLAGFLSSDEQFF. The CDR3 DNA reads TGTGCCAGCAGCCAGGCCGGTGGACTAGCGGGCTTCTTGTCATCGGATGAGCAGTTCTTC.

The rearrangement links TRBV9 to TRBJ2-2; tentative D call: TRBD2 (5 bases). Per the germline V gene, CDR1 is SGDLS and CDR2 is YYNGEE. This CDR3 region has 14 residues. Trimming removed 5 bases at V and 3 bases at J, with 11 bases between. For the CDR3, the DNA is TGTGCCAGCAGTAGTGAGGGAGACACCGGGGAGCTGTTTTTT. Its protein is CASSSEGDTGELFF.

V is TRBV5-5 and J is TRBJ1-5; TRBD1 matches 8 bases. This CDR3 has 14 residues. Germline V lookup: CDR1 SGHKS, CDR2 YYEKEE (reference sequence). Losses at the gene ends were 4 bases for V and 5 bases for J; bases not matched to a gene: 5. DNA of the CDR3: TGTGCCAGCAGCATTGAGGACAGGGATCAGCCCCAGCATTTT. This gives the protein CASSIEDRDQPQHF.

V usage is TRBV4-1 and J usage is TRBJ1-3; D may be TRBD1 (6 bases). Germline CDR1 reads MGHRA; CDR2 reads YSYEKL. CDR3 length equals 14 residues. Trimming stripped 2 bases from V and 3 bases from J, with 8 bases between. This CDR3 is CASSQPDSGNTIYF. The CDR3 DNA is TGCGCCAGCAGCCAACCGGACAGTGGAAACACCATATATTTT.

This clone turned up a few times. The V and J genes are TRBV2 and TRBJ1-2; 7 bases line up with TRBD1. V was clipped by 5 bases and J by 7 bases; unmatched bases: 10. The CDR3 consists of 14 residues. Looked up from germline, CDR1 is SNHLY and CDR2 is FYNNEI. The CDR3 region is CASSLLQGRGGYTF. The CDR3 region has the DNA TGTGCCAGCAGTTTGTTACAGGGGCGGGGTGGCTACACCTTC.

This chain links TRBV6-1 with TRBJ1-1; possibly TRBD1 for D (5 bases). The CDR3 is made up of 15 amino acids. The V and J ends lost 3 bases and 9 bases respectively, with 20 bases between them. Germline V gene sequence: CDR1 MNHNS, CDR2 SASEGT. The CDR3 here is CASSEYVGRAVQAFF. DNA for the CDR3: TGTGCCAGCAGTGAGTATGTGGGCAGGGCGGTTCAAGCTTTCTTT.

The chain's CDR3 is CASSPPNSMRADTQYF. As DNA, the CDR3 is TGTGCCAGCTCACCTCCGAATAGCATGAGGGCAGATACGCAGTATTTT. V is TRBV18 and J is TRBJ2-3; D perhaps matches TRBD2 (5 bases). The ends were cut back, 3 bases at V and 4 bases at J, with 17 bases in the middle. Germline CDR1 reads KGHSH; CDR2 reads LQKENI. The CDR3 covers 16 residues.

This clone turned up a few times. The genes are TRBV5-4 and TRBJ2-2; TRBD2 agrees at 10 bases. The CDR3 is 15 residues long. The V segment lost 2 bases and the J segment 6 bases; nucleotides outside the gene matches: 4. CDR1 is SGHNT and CDR2 is YYREEE in the germline V gene (reference sequence). The CDR3 loop is CASSFRLAGAGELFF. The DNA for the CDR3 is TGTGCCAGCAGCTTTAGGCTAGCGGGAGCCGGGGAGCTGTTTTTT. Full variable domain (missing parts from reference TRBV5-4 and TRBJ2-2): ETGVTQSPTHLIKTRGQQVTLRCSSQSGHNTVSWYQQALGQGPQFIFQYYREEENGRGNFPPRFSGLQFPNYSSELNVNALELDDSALYLCASSFRLAGAGELFFGEGSRLTVL.